This T cell receptor (beta chain) was identified during a study of T cell responses to AZD1222 COVID-19 vaccine. CDR3 length: 15 residues. V dropped 5 bases and J dropped 1; count of bases not matched to a gene: 4. The germline CDR1 and CDR2 sequences are MDHEN and SYDVKM. Clones were read by immunoSEQ multiplex PCR, and TCRdb kept only the in-frame ones, dropping some. The table lists about 86,000 clones, over 85% of them singletons. This clone is a singleton in its sample. Its matching antigen is unknown. Regarding the study as a whole: When two AZD1222 doses had been given, Spike-specific TCR breadth and depth rose. Unmutated variant regions are reportedly the target of nearly half of TCRs that are spike-specific. Baseline serostatus was positive in only a handful of AZD1222 recipients.

Sequenced material: peripheral blood, taken on day 0 of AZD1222 vaccination. The clonotype comes from an adult in good health. This chain uses TRBV28 with TRBJ2-2; 7 bases match TRBD2. The CDR3 nucleotides are TGTGCCAGCAGTAGCGGGGCCGTGAACACCGGGGAGCTGTTTTTT. This codes for CASSSGAVNTGELFF.